In its sample, the clone carrying this T cell receptor (beta chain) was seen a few times. TCRdb analysed the RACE reads with MiXCR anew, one entry per CDR3 protein. The table lists over 100,000 distinct CDR3 sequences, more than 7% of them singletons. The time point denotes: patch test 2, 6 weeks after DPC sensitization. Treatment specified: therapeutic diphenylcyclopropenone sensitization with weekly scalp DPC. The sample belongs to a study of human T cells and chemical hapten exposure. The CDR3 contains 16 residues. Trimming left V 2 bases short and J 0 bases short, with 11 bases between. The source was whole blood, collected in connection with sensitization to the hapten diphenylcyclopropenone (DPC). This receptor was taken from a woman aged 40 to 50 with alopecia areata. Some clones in this sample may be carry-over from other donors' samples. The gene calls are TRBV12-3 or TRBV12-4 and TRBJ1-3; D perhaps matches TRBD1 (5 bases). CDR3: CASSLRQGPSGNTIYF. The CDR3 coding sequence is TGTGCCAGCAGTTTACGGCAGGGCCCCTCTGGAAACACCATATATTTT.